This TCR beta chain was observed in a study of blood T cell repertoires in COVID-19. The protocol was immunoSEQ multiplex PCR, while the TCRdb copy is restricted to in-frame clones and leaves out a portion. The sample has 350,000 or so clones; around 82% are singletons. The CDR3 sequence is 15 residues long. Trimming pared 7 bases from V and 0 bases from J, leaving 16 bases between. The germline V gene has CDR1 MNHEY and CDR2 SVGAGI. The sequence derives from a man younger than 45 with active or convalescent COVID-19. The chain employs TRBV6-5 and TRBJ2-7; D is unresolved. The material sequenced was peripheral blood. The CDR3 DNA reads TGTGCCAGCAAAAAAAAGACTTTACACTCCTACGAGCAGTACTTC. Translation gives CASKKKTLHSYEQYF.